These 10 T cell receptor beta chains share one sample of origin, sequenced in a study of blood T cells in healthy people across ages. A sample-barcoded 5' primer and a J-beta primer mix were used in a second PCR of roughly 6 to 11 cycles. TCRdb reanalysed the 5' RACE reads using MiXCR and keeps one entry per CDR3 protein. This table holds about 670,000 distinct CDR3 sequences, 35% to 50% found once. The sequenced sample consisted of blood. The receptors derive from a man aged 80 or over in good health.

Many counts were recorded for this clonotype. This chain links TRBV4-3 with TRBJ2-5; D remains unclear. The germline V gene encodes CDR1 LGHNA and CDR2 YSLEER. The CDR3 has 15 amino acids. V was pared by 0 bases and J by 4 bases, with 12 bases between. The CDR3, as DNA: TGCGCCAGCAGCCAAGATGGAGTTTTTGGAGAGACCCAGTACTTC. Translating gives CASSQDGVFGETQYF.

The chain has TRBV20-1 and TRBJ2-1; 10 bases fit TRBD2. The better agreement between TRBJ2-7 and the DNA end casts doubt on the J call. CDR3 size: 18 residues. The germline gives CDR1 DFQATT, CDR2 SNEGSKA (reference sequence). The CDR3 region has the DNA TGCAGTGCTAGGGCCTTAGAGCGGGAGGGCCGCTCGTACAATGAGCAGTACTTC. As protein: CSARALEREGRSYNEQYF.

The CDR3: CASSLGAGVMNTEAFF. CDR3 coding DNA: TGTGCCAGCAGTTTAGGAGCAGGTGTCATGAACACTGAAGCTTTCTTT. The chain uses TRBV12-3 or TRBV12-4 and TRBJ1-1; no clear D. This CDR3 is 16 amino acids long. Trimming cost V 1 base and J 0 bases, with 12 bases left between them.

This clonotype was picked up a small number of times. The J gene is TRBJ2-1, the V gene TRBV24-1; 10 bases align to TRBD2. CDR1 and CDR2 (germline): KGHDR, SFDVKD. This CDR3 has 15 residues. V trimming: 6 bases; J trimming: 2 bases; junction bases outside the gene matches: 3. In DNA form, the CDR3 reads TGTGCCACCAGTCTCAGCGGGGGGGCCTACAATGAGCAGTTCTTC. Translation gives CATSLSGGAYNEQFF.

V usage is TRBV20-1 and J usage is TRBJ2-2, with D perhaps TRBD2 (6 bases). This CDR3 contains 17 residues. Per the germline V gene, CDR1 is DFQATT and CDR2 is SNEGSKA (reference sequence). Trimming took 6 bases from V and 0 from J, leaving 20 bases between them. CDR3 sequence (DNA): TGCAGTGCAAATCGGCGGGGTGGAGGATCGAACACCGGGGAGCTGTTTTTT. The encoded protein is CSANRRGGGSNTGELFF.

This clonotype was counted a single time. The germline gene is not matched at one end of the junction; a read error may be the cause. The chain uses TRBV25-1 and TRBJ1-1; 7 nucleotides agree with TRBD1. Germline V gene sequence: CDR1 MGHDK, CDR2 SYGVNS. This CDR3 contains 13 residues. The CDR3 spells CASSRQGDTEVFF. As DNA, the CDR3 is TGTGCCAGCAGTAGACAGGGTGACACTGAAGTTTTCTTT.

The V and J genes are TRBV12-3 or TRBV12-4 and TRBJ2-6; 10 bases agree with TRBD2. The CDR3 contains 17 residues. With V trimmed by 8 bases and J by 1 base, 8 bases remained unmatched. The CDR3 bases are TGTGCCAGCGCGAAGCGGGGGGGGAATTCTGGGGCCAACGTCCTGACTTTC. The encoded protein is CASAKRGGNSGANVLTF.

This chain joins TRBV6-2 or TRBV6-3 and TRBJ2-7; a weak D match, TRBD1 (5 bases). The germline V and J ends were trimmed by 7 bases and 7 bases, with 17 bases remaining between them. CDR3 size: 13 residues. The germline CDR1 and CDR2 sequences are MNHEY and SVGEGT. CDR3 in amino acids: CASKDTGRIEQYF. The CDR3 DNA reads TGTGCCAGCAAGGACACCGGGCGCATTGAGCAGTACTTC.

A note on this clonotype: A much larger clone is a single base away; this may be a read error. This chain joins TRBV6-5 and TRBJ2-5; 9 nucleotides align to TRBD2. This CDR3 has 12 residues. V shed 4 bases and J 13 bases; nucleotides not matched to a gene: 7. Germline-derived CDR1 and CDR2 are MNHEY and SVGAGI. The CDR3 DNA reads TGTGCCAGCAGTTTATTAGCGGGGGAATGGTACTTC. Its translation: CASSLLAGEWYF.

This clonotype was seen ten or more times. The rearrangement joins TRBV3-1 to TRBJ2-4; D possibly uses TRBD1 or TRBD2 (7 bases each). CDR1 is LGHDT, CDR2 YNNKEL, per germline (reference sequence). V was cut by 4 bases and J by 4 bases, with 17 bases left in between. The CDR3 runs 16 residues. This CDR3 is CASSLRAGQKKNIQYF. The CDR3 DNA is TGTGCCAGCAGCCTCAGAGCGGGACAGAAAAAAAACATTCAGTACTTC.